The 14 T cell receptor beta chains presented below share a single source sample, sequenced in a study of neoadjuvant anti-PD-1 for oral cavity cancer. Time point indicated: after neoadjuvant nivolumab, at surgical resection. Assay: immunoSEQ multiplex PCR; the TCRdb copy retains only in-frame clones and omits some. The sample has approximately 7,800 clones, 50% to 80% seen once; the top ten hold about 3%. Specimen: PBMCs, collected after nivolumab (anti-PD-1) treatment. The receptor source for this set is a person aged 35 to 85 with oral cavity squamous cell carcinoma.

CDR3 protein: CASSLNGGVYGYTF. The DNA of the CDR3 is TGTGCCAGCAGTTTAAATGGGGGGGTCTATGGCTACACCTTC. The rearrangement joins TRBV27 to TRBJ1-2; a weak D match, TRBD1 (5 bases). V was pared by 2 bases and J by 4 bases, with 11 bases between. This CDR3 region has 14 residues. The germline gives CDR1 MNHEY, CDR2 SMNVEV (reference sequence).

J is TRBJ2-1 and V is TRBV5-6; either TRBD1 or TRBD2 may fit D (5 bases each). Trimming left V 4 bases short and J 5 bases short, with 13 bases between. Looked up from germline, CDR1 is SGHDT and CDR2 is YYEEEE. CDR3 size: 14 residues. In nucleotides, the CDR3 is TGTGCCAGCAGCCCCGGGTGGGGGAACAATGAGCAGTTCTTC. The encoded protein is CASSPGWGNNEQFF.

The rearrangement uses TRBV11-1 and TRBJ2-2; 12 bases fit TRBD2. The CDR3 contains 16 residues. Per germline, CDR1 SGHAT and CDR2 FQDESV (reference sequence). V was pared by 5 bases and J by 3 bases, with 4 bases of the junction left unmatched. CDR3 nucleotides: TGTGCCAGCAGCCCGAGGACTAGCGGGGACACCGGGGAGCTGTTTTTT. Residues: CASSPRTSGDTGELFF. The full variable domain, with the rest looked up from reference TRBV11-1 and TRBJ2-2, is EAEVAQSPRYKITEKSQAVAFWCDPISGHATLYWYRQILGQGPELLVQFQDESVVDDSQLPKDRFSAERLKGVDSTLKIQPAELGDSAMYLCASSPRTSGDTGELFFGEGSRLTVL.

The rearrangement uses TRBV4-1 and TRBJ2-2, with 10 nucleotides matching TRBD1. Germline V gene lookup returns CDR1 MGHRA and CDR2 YSYEKL. With V trimmed by 1 base and J by 7 bases, 6 bases remained unmatched. The CDR3 consists of 16 residues. CDR3 loop: CASSQAGTGALGELFF. CDR3 nucleotides: TGCGCCAGCAGCCAAGCCGGGACAGGGGCCCTCGGGGAGCTGTTTTTT.

The V and J genes are TRBV19 and TRBJ1-3; TRBD1 is a possible D gene (5 bases). With 5 bases removed from V and 0 bases from J, the gap between germline ends came to 11 bases. Per the germline V gene, CDR1 is LNHDA and CDR2 is SQIVND (reference sequence). This CDR3 is 15 amino acids long. CDR3 DNA sequence: TGTGCCAGTAGTGTACAGGTACTCTCTGGAAACACCATATATTTT. This sequence encodes CASSVQVLSGNTIYF.

The chain recombines TRBV28 with TRBJ1-5; D remains ambiguous. This CDR3 has 13 residues. Germline loops: CDR1 MDHEN, CDR2 SYDVKM. Between the trimmed V and J ends, which lost 3 bases and 4 bases, there was a span of 7 bases. The CDR3 DNA is TGTGCCAGCAGTTTCAAGATGAATCAGCCCCAGCATTTT. Protein product: CASSFKMNQPQHF.

The rearrangement uses TRBV6-1 and TRBJ2-7, with 8 bases lining up with TRBD1. V lost 6 bases and J lost 7; bases outside the gene matches: 11. CDR3 size: 14 residues. Germline CDR1 reads MNHNS; CDR2 reads SASEGT. The CDR3 sequence: CASSWDRSKKEQYF. The CDR3 nucleotides read TGTGCCAGCAGCTGGGACAGGTCAAAGAAGGAGCAGTACTTC.

The CDR3 bases are TGTGCCAGCGCGTTTCAGGGAAGAGAGCAGTACTTC. This sequence encodes CASAFQGREQYF. The chain joins TRBV27 to TRBJ2-7, with D possibly matching TRBD1 (5 bases). Germline lookup yields CDR1 MNHEY and CDR2 SMNVEV (reference sequence). The CDR3 runs 12 residues. Trimming removed 8 bases at V and 7 bases at J, with 15 bases between.

V is TRBV10-3 and J is TRBJ1-1, with TRBD1 identical over 8 bases. The CDR3 has 18 amino acids. After removal of 4 bases from V and 0 bases from J, the junction contained 13 bases not matched to a gene. Germline CDR1 and CDR2: ENHRY and SYGVKD. Here the CDR3 reads CAISGFSGTGFVNTEAFF. The CDR3 coding sequence is TGTGCCATCAGTGGATTCTCCGGGACAGGTTTTGTGAACACTGAAGCTTTCTTT.

The chain links TRBV6-5 to TRBJ2-7; D not resolved. V was cut by 0 bases and J by 0 bases, with 6 bases left in between. Germline V gene sequence: CDR1 MNHEY, CDR2 SVGAGI. This CDR3 has 14 residues. CDR3 nucleotides: TGTGCCAGCAGTTACTCGAGAAGCTCCTACGAGCAGTACTTC. Translation gives CASSYSRSSYEQYF.

The V and J genes are TRBV29-1 and TRBJ2-5; 12 bases are shared with TRBD2. Germline V gene sequence: CDR1 SQVTM, CDR2 ANQGSEA. The CDR3 consists of 15 residues. After removal of 6 bases from V and 1 base from J, the junction contained 6 bases not matched to a gene. The CDR3 region is CSVETSGGPQETQYF. DNA of the CDR3: TGCAGCGTCGAAACTAGCGGGGGGCCCCAAGAGACCCAGTACTTC.

In its sample, this clone was seen a few times. This chain links TRBV19 with TRBJ2-7; no clear D gene. In germline, CDR1 is LNHDA, CDR2 SQIVND (reference sequence). The CDR3 length is 14 residues. The germline V and J ends were trimmed by 3 bases and 0 bases, with 9 bases remaining between them. The CDR3 loop is CASSIQDNSYEQYF. The CDR3 DNA sequence: TGTGCCAGTAGTATTCAAGACAACTCCTACGAGCAGTACTTC.

V and J are TRBV7-9 and TRBJ2-7; D is possibly TRBD1 or TRBD2 (5 bases each). Germline V CDR1 and CDR2: SEHNR, FQNEAQ (reference sequence). Trimming took off 5 bases at V and 3 bases at J, with 14 bases between the two ends. The length of the CDR3 is 14 residues. CDR3 sequence (DNA): TGTGCCAGCAGCCCACCTGGGACGTACTACGAGCAGTACTTC. It codes for CASSPPGTYYEQYF.

This clone was counted only a few times. The chain carries TRBV27 and TRBJ1-6, with TRBD1 matching over 7 bases. The CDR3 is made up of 15 amino acids. J was trimmed by 5 bases and V by 2 bases; bases with no gene match: 3. Germline CDR1 MNHEY, CDR2 SMNVEV (reference sequence). This CDR3 reads CASSLRTGHNSPLHF. CDR3 sequence (DNA): TGTGCCAGCAGTTTAAGGACAGGTCATAATTCACCCCTCCACTTT.